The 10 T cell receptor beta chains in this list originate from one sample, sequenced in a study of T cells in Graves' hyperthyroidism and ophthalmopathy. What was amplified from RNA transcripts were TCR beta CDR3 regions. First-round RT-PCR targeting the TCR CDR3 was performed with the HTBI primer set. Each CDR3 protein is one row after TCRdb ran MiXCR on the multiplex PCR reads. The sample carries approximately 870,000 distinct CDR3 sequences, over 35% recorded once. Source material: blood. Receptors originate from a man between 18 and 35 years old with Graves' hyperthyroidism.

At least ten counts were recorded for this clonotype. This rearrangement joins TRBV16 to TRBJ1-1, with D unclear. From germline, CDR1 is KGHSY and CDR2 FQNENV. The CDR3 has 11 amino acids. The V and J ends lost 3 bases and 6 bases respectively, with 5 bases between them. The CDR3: CASSQSSEAFF. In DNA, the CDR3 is TGTGCCAGCAGCCAGAGCTCTGAAGCTTTCTTT.

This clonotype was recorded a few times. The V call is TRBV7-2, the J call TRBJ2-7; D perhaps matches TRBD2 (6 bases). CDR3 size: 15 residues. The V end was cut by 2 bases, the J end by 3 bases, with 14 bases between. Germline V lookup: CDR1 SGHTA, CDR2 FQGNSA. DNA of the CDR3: TGTGCCAGCAGCTTATGGGGCGGGGAGGTCTACGAGCAGTACTTC. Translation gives CASSLWGGEVYEQYF. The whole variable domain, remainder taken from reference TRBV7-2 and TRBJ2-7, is GAGVSQSPSNKVTEKGKDVELRCDPISGHTALYWYRQSLGQGLEFLIYFQGNSAPDKSGLPSDRFSAERTGGSVSTLTIQRTQQEDSAVYLCASSLWGGEVYEQYFGPGTRLTVT.

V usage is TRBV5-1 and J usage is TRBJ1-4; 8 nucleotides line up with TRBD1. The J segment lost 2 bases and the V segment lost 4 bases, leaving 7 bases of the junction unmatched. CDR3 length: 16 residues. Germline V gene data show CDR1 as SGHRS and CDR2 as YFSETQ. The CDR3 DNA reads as TGCGCCAGCAGCATGTATCCAGGGGGCACTAATGAAAAACTGTTTTTT. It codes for CASSMYPGGTNEKLFF. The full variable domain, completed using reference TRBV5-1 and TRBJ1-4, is KAGVTQTPRYLIKTRGQQVTLSCSPISGHRSVSWYQQTPGQGLQFLFEYFSETQRNKGNFPGRFSGRQFSNSRSEMNVSTLELGDSALYLCASSMYPGGTNEKLFFGSGTQLSVL.

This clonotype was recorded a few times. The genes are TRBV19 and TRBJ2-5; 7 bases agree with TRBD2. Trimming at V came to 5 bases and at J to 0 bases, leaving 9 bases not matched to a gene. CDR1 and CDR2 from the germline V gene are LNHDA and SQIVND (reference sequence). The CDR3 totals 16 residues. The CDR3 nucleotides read TGTGCCAGTAGTTCCGCCCGGGAGGACTACCAAGAGACCCAGTACTTC. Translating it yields CASSSAREDYQETQYF.

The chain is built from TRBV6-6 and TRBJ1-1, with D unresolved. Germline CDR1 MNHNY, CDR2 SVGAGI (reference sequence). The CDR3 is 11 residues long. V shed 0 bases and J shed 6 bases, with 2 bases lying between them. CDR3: CASSYSPEAFF. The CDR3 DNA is TGTGCCAGCAGTTACTCACCTGAAGCTTTCTTT.

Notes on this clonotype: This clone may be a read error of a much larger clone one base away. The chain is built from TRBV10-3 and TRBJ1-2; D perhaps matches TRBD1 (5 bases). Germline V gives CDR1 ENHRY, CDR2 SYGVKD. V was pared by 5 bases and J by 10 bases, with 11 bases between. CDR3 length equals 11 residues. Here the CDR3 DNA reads TGTGCCATCAGTTTTCTCGGACACTACACCTTC. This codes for CAISFLGHYTF.

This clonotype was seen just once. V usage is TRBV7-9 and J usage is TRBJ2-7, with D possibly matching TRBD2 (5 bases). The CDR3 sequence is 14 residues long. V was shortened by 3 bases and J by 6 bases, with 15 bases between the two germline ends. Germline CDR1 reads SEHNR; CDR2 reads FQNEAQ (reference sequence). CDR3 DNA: TGTGCCAGCAGCTTCCCGGGGTCCAACTGCGAGCAGTACTTC. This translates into CASSFPGSNCEQYF.

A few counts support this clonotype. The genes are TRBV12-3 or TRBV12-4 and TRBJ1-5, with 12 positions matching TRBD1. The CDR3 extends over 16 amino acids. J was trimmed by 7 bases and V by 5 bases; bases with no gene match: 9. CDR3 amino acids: CASSPPGTGGGQPQHF. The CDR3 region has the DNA TGTGCCAGCAGTCCGCCCGGGACAGGGGGCGGGCAGCCCCAGCATTTT.

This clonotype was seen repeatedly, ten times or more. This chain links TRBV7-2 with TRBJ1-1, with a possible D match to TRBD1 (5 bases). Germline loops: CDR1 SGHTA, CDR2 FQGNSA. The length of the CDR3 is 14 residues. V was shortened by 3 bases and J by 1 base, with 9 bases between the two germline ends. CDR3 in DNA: TGTGCCAGCAGCTTGGGGCGGACGAACACTGAAGCTTTCTTT. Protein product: CASSLGRTNTEAFF.

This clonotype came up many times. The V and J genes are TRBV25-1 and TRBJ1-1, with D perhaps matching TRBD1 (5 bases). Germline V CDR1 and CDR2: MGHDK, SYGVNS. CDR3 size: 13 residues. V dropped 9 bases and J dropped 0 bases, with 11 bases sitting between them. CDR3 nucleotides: TGTGCCAGTGGGGGTTCTGTGAACACTGAAGCTTTCTTT. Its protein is CASGGSVNTEAFF. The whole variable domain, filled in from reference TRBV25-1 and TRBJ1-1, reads EADIYQTPRYLVIGTGKKITLECSQTMGHDKMYWYQQDPGMELHLIHYSYGVNSTEKGDLSSESTVSRIRTEHFPLTLESARPSHTSQYLCASGGSVNTEAFFGQGTRLTVV.